The 14 T cell receptor beta chains in this list originate from one sample, sequenced in a study of cytomegalovirus exposure and HLA in healthy donors. Primers for the PCR totalled 60 Vbeta and 13 Jbeta. Sequencing was performed with immunoSEQ multiplex PCR; in TCRdb, only in-frame clones are kept and a portion is missing. The repertoire holds 60,000 to 100,000 clones, with 78% as singletons. Material: PBMCs. The receptors here all came from a male donor in good health and CMV-seropositive.

This chain connects TRBV7-6 to TRBJ1-1; D unclear. Germline V CDR1 and CDR2: SGHVS, FNYEAQ. The CDR3 is made up of 13 amino acids. V lost 4 bases, J lost 7 bases, and 13 bases lay in between. DNA of the CDR3: TGTGCCAGCAGCTCCTCCGTTACTAGTGAAGCTTTCTTT. This translates into CASSSSVTSEAFF.

DNA for the CDR3: TGTGCCAGCAGCTTGGGACAGGGGGGCTACACCTTC. It codes for CASSLGQGGYTF. The chain couples TRBV7-9 to TRBJ1-2; the match to TRBD1 covers 10 bases. CDR3 size: 12 residues. Losses at the gene ends were 3 bases for V and 8 bases for J; bases not matched to a gene: 0. Germline assignment: CDR1 SEHNR and CDR2 FQNEAQ (reference sequence).

This chain links TRBV6-5 with TRBJ2-4, with TRBD2 as a possible D gene (5 bases). This CDR3 comprises 15 residues. Trimming removed 1 base at V and 4 bases at J, with 11 bases between. CDR1 MNHEY and CDR2 SVGAGI come from the germline V gene. CDR3 sequence (DNA): TGTGCCAGCAGTTACTTCCGGACGGGGAAAAACATTCAGTACTTC. As protein: CASSYFRTGKNIQYF.

This sequence joins TRBV4-2 and TRBJ2-7, with 7 bases matching TRBD2. CDR3 size: 13 residues. The J segment lost 4 bases and the V segment lost 0 bases, leaving 0 bases of the junction unmatched. Germline CDR1 LGHNA, CDR2 YNFKEQ. The CDR3, as DNA: TGTGCCAGCAGCCAAGAAGCGGGGTACGAGCAGTACTTC. Amino acids: CASSQEAGYEQYF.

This rearrangement joins TRBV18 to TRBJ2-2; a possible D gene is TRBD2 (5 bases). V gave up 3 bases and J gave up 3 bases, with 11 bases separating them. Germline values: CDR1 KGHSH, CDR2 LQKENI. This CDR3 has 15 amino acids. For the CDR3, the DNA is TGTGCCAGCTCACCTCCTAGCACCTACACCGGGGAGCTGTTTTTT. Residues: CASSPPSTYTGELFF.

The chain is built from TRBV28 and TRBJ1-1; 9 bases fit TRBD1. The CDR3 covers 15 residues. Germline CDR1 is MDHEN and CDR2 is SYDVKM. The junction had 8 bases not matched to a gene; V was cut back by 5 bases and J by 4 bases. The CDR3 coding sequence is TGTGCCAGCAGTCCACCGGGACAGGGCGCCACTGAAGCTTTCTTT. Its protein is CASSPPGQGATEAFF. Combining the CDR3 with reference TRBV28 and TRBJ1-1 gives the whole variable domain DVKVTQSSRYLVKRTGEKVFLECVQDMDHENMFWYRQDPGLGLRLIYFSYDVKMKEKGDIPEGYSVSREKKERFSLILESASTNQTSMYLCASSPPGQGATEAFFGQGTRLTVV.

This clone was found a few times. The chain uses TRBV5-8 and TRBJ1-5, with TRBD1 identical over 7 bases. In germline, CDR1 is SGHTS, CDR2 YDEGEE. The V gene end was trimmed by 0 bases and the J gene end by 3 bases; junction bases not matched to a gene: 3. This CDR3 region has 15 residues. CDR3 DNA: TGTGCCAGCAGCTTGGGGGGACAGTACAATCAGCCCCAGCATTTT. Protein sequence: CASSLGGQYNQPQHF.

This chain uses TRBV2 with TRBJ2-7, with D maybe TRBD2 (6 bases). Germline lookup yields CDR1 SNHLY and CDR2 FYNNEI. CDR3 length: 17 residues. Deletions cut 5 bases from V and 2 bases from J, with 22 bases between. The CDR3 is CASSQYGPGTGTYEQYF. CDR3 in DNA: TGTGCCAGCAGTCAATACGGTCCCGGGACTGGAACCTACGAGCAGTACTTC.

The chain is built from TRBV11-2 and TRBJ2-7; TRBD2 agrees at 9 bases. Germline V gives CDR1 SGHAT, CDR2 FQNNGV. The CDR3 totals 16 residues. V gave up 3 bases and J gave up 1 base; unmatched junction bases: 7. The CDR3 sequence: CASSLDGLAPSYEQYF. The CDR3 DNA follows: TGTGCCAGCAGCTTGGACGGACTAGCGCCTTCCTACGAGCAGTACTTC.

The chain employs TRBV6-4 and TRBJ2-3, with TRBD2 matching over 9 bases. V was pared by 3 bases and J by 0 bases, with 4 bases of the junction left unmatched. The CDR3 contains 16 residues. From germline, CDR1 is MRHNA and CDR2 SNTAGT. The CDR3: CASSELAGGSTDTQYF. CDR3 DNA: TGTGCCAGCAGTGAGCTGGCGGGGGGGAGCACAGATACGCAGTATTTT.

The chain carries TRBV6-4 and TRBJ2-3, with TRBD2 identical over 14 bases. The trim removed 0 bases at V and 4 bases at J, leaving 0 bases unmatched. The CDR3 has 16 amino acids. Germline CDR1 MRHNA, CDR2 SNTAGT. CDR3 DNA: TGTGCCAGCAGTGACTCGACTAGCGGGGGGGCAGATACGCAGTATTTT. As protein: CASSDSTSGGADTQYF.

V usage is TRBV30 and J usage is TRBJ1-2; maybe TRBD1 (6 bases). CDR3 length: 14 amino acids. CDR1 is GTSNPN, CDR2 SVGIG, per germline (reference sequence). As DNA, the CDR3 is TGTGGTGGGGGCCGAAACGGTTGGGACTATGGCTACACCTTC. Amino acids: CGGGRNGWDYGYTF.

The chain links TRBV27 to TRBJ2-7; a possible D gene is TRBD2 (6 bases). Germline V CDR1 and CDR2: MNHEY, SMNVEV (reference sequence). The CDR3 is 16 residues long. Trimming took 5 bases from V and 6 from J, leaving 23 bases between them. The CDR3, as DNA: TGTGCCAGCAGTCCCCTCCTGGGAGCGGGTTTGGTCGAGCAGTACTTC. It codes for CASSPLLGAGLVEQYF.

The chain carries TRBV11-2 and TRBJ2-2; possibly TRBD1 for D (5 bases). Germline V gene lookup returns CDR1 SGHAT and CDR2 FQNNGV. Trimming removed 4 bases at V and 6 bases at J, with 6 bases between. The CDR3 runs 12 residues. CDR3 nucleotide sequence: TGTGCCAGCAGCTCCAGGGCCGGGGAGCTGTTTTTT. Its protein product is CASSSRAGELFF.